This entry lists 8 T cell receptor beta chains sequenced from one sample in a study of PD-1 blockade in mismatch repair-deficient tumors. The assay was immunoSEQ multiplex PCR, and TCRdb's table has in-frame clones only and misses some. This repertoire shows about 84,000 clones, roughly 80% found once; its top ten account for 2.6%. This sample comprised peripheral blood, obtained 12 weeks after starting pembrolizumab. All receptors come from an adult with mismatch repair-deficient cancer.

The rearrangement joins TRBV7-8 to TRBJ2-1, with 11 positions matching TRBD1. Germline V CDR1 and CDR2: SGHVS, FQNEAQ. Trimming cost V 0 bases and J 14 bases; bases outside gene matches: 6. The CDR3 is made up of 14 amino acids. The CDR3 sequence: CASSLADRGRSEFF. DNA for the CDR3: TGTGCCAGCAGCTTAGCGGACAGGGGGCGCTCTGAGTTCTTC. Together with reference TRBV7-8 and TRBJ2-1, the CDR3 gives the full variable domain: GAGVSQSPRYKVAKRGQDVALRCDPISGHVSLFWYQQALGQGPEFLTYFQNEAQLDKSGLPSDRFFAERPEGSVSTLKIQRTQQEDSAVYLCASSLADRGRSEFFGPGTRLTVL.

This rearrangement joins TRBV7-2 to TRBJ1-2; D perhaps matches TRBD1 (6 bases). V was pared by 4 bases and J by 2 bases, with 14 bases between. Germline CDR1 is SGHTA and CDR2 is FQGNSA. The CDR3 loop spans 15 amino acids. CDR3 sequence (DNA): TGTGCCAGCAGCTCTCGGACAGTGGTCAACTATGGCTACACCTTC. It yields the protein CASSSRTVVNYGYTF.

This clone has a single count. The rearrangement uses TRBV21-1 and TRBJ2-5; the D call TRBD2 from the table was never checked on the DNA. TRBV21-1 is annotated as a pseudogene. There are 18 residues in the CDR3. CDR3 coding DNA: TGTGCCAGCAGCAAAGGCCCCGGGGGAGGAGGGATTCGGGAGACCCAGTACTTC. Protein: CASSKGPGGGGIRETQYF.

As for this clone: A junction boundary mismatches the germline segment, possibly from a read error. This sequence joins TRBV30 and TRBJ2-6; D is unresolved. The CDR3 extends over 15 amino acids. Looked up from germline, CDR1 is GTSNPN and CDR2 is SVGIG (reference sequence). The CDR3 bases are TGTGCCTGGAATCCGTTAGGGTCTGGGGTCAACGTCCTGACTTTC. Translating gives CAWNPLGSGVNVLTF.

The chain carries TRBV7-9 and TRBJ2-1; a weak D match, TRBD2 (6 bases). This CDR3 contains 15 residues. Trimming stripped 1 base from V and 4 bases from J, with 11 bases between. Germline V gene sequence: CDR1 SEHNR, CDR2 FQNEAQ (reference sequence). This CDR3 reads CASSLGGESYNEQFF. CDR3 nucleotides: TGTGCCAGCAGCTTAGGCGGGGAGTCATACAATGAGCAGTTCTTC.

A single count supports this clone. The V call is TRBV10-3, the J call TRBJ2-3; tentatively, D is TRBD2 (5 bases). Germline CDR1 ENHRY, CDR2 SYGVKD. V shed 2 bases and J shed 0 bases, with 9 bases lying between them. The CDR3 covers 15 residues. CDR3 residues: CAISEGRTSTDTQYF. CDR3 bases: TGTGCCATCAGTGAGGGGCGGACTAGCACAGATACGCAGTATTTT.

The rearrangement uses TRBV19 and TRBJ2-2, with TRBD2 matching 11 bases. J lost 3 bases, V lost 5 bases, and 8 bases had no gene match. Germline loops: CDR1 LNHDA, CDR2 SQIVND (reference sequence). The CDR3 is 17 residues long. The CDR3 loop is CASSATGTSGYTGELFF. The CDR3 DNA follows: TGTGCCAGTAGTGCAACCGGGACTAGCGGTTACACCGGGGAGCTGTTTTTT.

The gene calls are TRBV10-3 and TRBJ2-7, with a weak D call TRBD1 (5 bases). V was pared by 5 bases and J by 0 bases, with 8 bases between. CDR3 length equals 13 residues. The germline V gene has CDR1 ENHRY and CDR2 SYGVKD. The CDR3 loop is CAISQGFSYEQYF. DNA for the CDR3: TGTGCCATCAGTCAGGGCTTCTCCTACGAGCAGTACTTC.